These 32 T cell receptor beta chains were sequenced from one sample in a study of CD8 T cells in Susac syndrome. A quantity of about 0.45 to 1 ug RNA underwent reverse transcription using random hexamers. TCRdb processed the immunoSEQ multiplex PCR reads anew with MiXCR; each CDR3 protein has one entry. The table lists roughly 200,000 distinct CDR3 sequences, approximately 94% of them singletons. Material: CD4+ T cells from PBMCs. These receptors were collected from a human donor in good health.

This clonotype was detected once. The chain carries TRBV7-3 and TRBJ2-3; 7 nucleotides match TRBD2. The J segment lost 6 bases and the V segment lost 3 bases, leaving 6 bases of the junction unmatched. Germline V gives CDR1 SGHTA, CDR2 FQGTGA. CDR3 length: 14 residues. The CDR3, as DNA: TGTGCCAGCAGCTTTAGCGGGCCGCCGGATACGCAGTATTTT. The encoded protein is CASSFSGPPDTQYF.

This chain joins TRBV28 and TRBJ1-2, with D tentatively TRBD1 (5 bases). The CDR3 length is 16 residues. V dropped 5 bases and J dropped 0 bases, with 16 bases sitting between them. Germline V gene sequence: CDR1 MDHEN, CDR2 SYDVKM. DNA for the CDR3: TGTGCCAGCAGTCCGGAAAGAGGGGAGGCTAACTATGGCTACACCTTC. Amino acid sequence: CASSPERGEANYGYTF.

The chain joins TRBV6-2 or TRBV6-3 to TRBJ1-1; maybe TRBD1 (6 bases). Germline loops: CDR1 MNHEY, CDR2 SVGEGT. This CDR3 region has 14 residues. The V gene lost 5 bases and the J gene lost 3 bases, with 13 bases spanning the gap. CDR3 amino acids: CASSAHRDDTEAFF. The CDR3 DNA sequence: TGTGCCAGCAGTGCACACAGGGATGACACTGAAGCTTTCTTT.

This chain connects TRBV11-2 to TRBJ1-2; D perhaps matches TRBD1 (5 bases). V was clipped by 1 base and J by 9 bases, with 9 bases between them. The germline V gene encodes CDR1 SGHAT and CDR2 FQNNGV. This CDR3 spans 12 amino acids. The CDR3 sequence: CASSLVGLSYTF. In DNA, the CDR3 is TGTGCCAGCAGCTTAGTGGGACTAAGCTACACCTTC. Filled out from reference TRBV11-2 and TRBJ1-2, the complete variable domain reads EAGVAQSPRYKIIEKRQSVAFWCNPISGHATLYWYQQILGQGPKLLIQFQNNGVVDDSQLPKDRFSAERLKGVDSTLKIQPAKLEDSAVYLCASSLVGLSYTFGSGTRLTVV.

The chain combines TRBV12-3 or TRBV12-4 with TRBJ2-3; TRBD1 agrees at 9 bases. After removal of 3 bases from V and 0 bases from J, the junction contained 4 bases not matched to a gene. The CDR3 contains 16 residues. CDR3 in DNA: TGTGCCAGCAGTTTGGAGACAGGGGGAAGCACAGATACGCAGTATTTT. Residues: CASSLETGGSTDTQYF.

The chain couples TRBV29-1 to TRBJ2-3; D remains unclear. Per the germline V gene, CDR1 is SQVTM and CDR2 is ANQGSEA. The length of the CDR3 is 13 residues. The V end lost 7 bases, the J end lost 1 base, and 12 bases lay between the germline ends. As DNA, the CDR3 is TGCAGCGGTTCACGGTTGGGCACAGATACGCAGTATTTT. Encoded protein: CSGSRLGTDTQYF.

This rearrangement joins TRBV2 to TRBJ2-1; 7 bases line up with TRBD2. Germline V gene sequence: CDR1 SNHLY, CDR2 FYNNEI. CDR3 size: 16 residues. V gave up 3 bases and J gave up 8 bases; unmatched junction bases: 13. This chain's CDR3 is CASSEQLAGLGDEQFF. CDR3 DNA: TGTGCCAGCAGTGAGCAGTTAGCGGGTCTTGGTGATGAGCAGTTCTTC. The variable domain in full, with the rest retrieved from reference TRBV2 and TRBJ2-1, is EPEVTQTPSHQVTQMGQEVILRCVPISNHLYFYWYRQILGQKVEFLVSFYNNEISEKSEIFDDQFSVERPDGSNFTLKIRSTKLEDSAMYFCASSEQLAGLGDEQFFGPGTRLTVL.

The CDR3 DNA follows: TGTGCCGTCCCCTCAGAGGGTGAGCAGTTCTTC. Amino acids: CAVPSEGEQFF. The chain is built from TRBV5-4 and TRBJ2-1, with D maybe TRBD2 (5 bases). Germline V lookup: CDR1 SGHNT, CDR2 YYREEE (reference sequence). The V end lost 10 bases, the J end lost 9 bases, and 14 bases lay between the germline ends. The CDR3 has 11 residues.

J is TRBJ1-2 and V is TRBV7-9, with TRBD1 matching 7 bases. The CDR3 is made up of 13 amino acids. With 6 bases clipped from V and 7 bases from J, the junction kept 8 bases outside the gene matches. The V gene's germline CDR1 is SEHNR and CDR2 FQNEAQ (reference sequence). CDR3 sequence (DNA): TGTGCCAGCAGGGGTACAGGGGTCGGTGGCTACACCTTC. This gives the protein CASRGTGVGGYTF.

The chain is built from TRBV20-1 and TRBJ1-5; D gene unclear. The CDR3 length is 15 residues. V was shortened by 1 base and J by 3 bases, with 13 bases between the two germline ends. CDR1 is DFQATT and CDR2 is SNEGSKA in the germline V gene (reference sequence). CDR3 residues: CSARATTRPNQPQHF. DNA of the CDR3: TGCAGTGCTAGAGCGACAACGCGCCCCAATCAGCCCCAGCATTTT.

This chain uses TRBV30 with TRBJ2-7, with D perhaps TRBD1 or TRBD2 (5 bases each). V was clipped by 5 bases and J by 6 bases, with 11 bases between them. CDR3 size: 11 residues. Germline values: CDR1 GTSNPN, CDR2 SVGIG (reference sequence). CDR3 in amino acids: CAWGGTSEQYF. The DNA of the CDR3 is TGTGCCTGGGGTGGGACCTCCGAGCAGTACTTC.

This chain joins TRBV25-1 and TRBJ2-1; 7 bases are a match to TRBD1. The germline gives CDR1 MGHDK, CDR2 SYGVNS. The V gene end was trimmed by 6 bases and the J gene end by 3 bases; junction bases not matched to a gene: 8. The CDR3 length is 15 residues. The CDR3 spells CASRKRGGDYNEQFF. The CDR3 DNA reads TGTGCCAGCAGGAAACGAGGGGGCGACTACAATGAGCAGTTCTTC. The entire variable domain, with the rest obtained from reference TRBV25-1 and TRBJ2-1, is as follows: EADIYQTPRYLVIGTGKKITLECSQTMGHDKMYWYQQDPGMELHLIHYSYGVNSTEKGDLSSESTVSRIRTEHFPLTLESARPSHTSQYLCASRKRGGDYNEQFFGPGTRLTVL.

J is TRBJ2-7 and V is TRBV18; 8 bases are shared with TRBD1. Unmatched junction bases numbered 9, after V lost 2 bases and J lost 0 bases. The length of the CDR3 is 17 residues. Looked up from germline, CDR1 is KGHSH and CDR2 is LQKENI. CDR3 in DNA: TGTGCCAGCTCACCAGTATACAGGGACAGGTTCTCCTACGAGCAGTACTTC. This encodes CASSPVYRDRFSYEQYF.

This rearrangement joins TRBV29-1 to TRBJ2-7; possible D gene TRBD2, 7 bases. Germline V gene sequence: CDR1 SQVTM, CDR2 ANQGSEA. With 7 bases removed from V and 6 bases from J, the gap between germline ends came to 13 bases. The CDR3 loop spans 11 amino acids. The CDR3 loop reads CSASGGGEQYF. The CDR3, as DNA: TGCAGCGCGTCGGGGGGCGGCGAGCAGTACTTC.

This CDR3 reads CASSQDLGNQFF. CDR3 DNA: TGTGCCAGCAGCCAAGACCTCGGCAATCAGTTCTTC. V usage is TRBV3-1 and J usage is TRBJ2-1; D remains ambiguous. The V and J ends lost 0 bases and 13 bases respectively, with 10 bases between them. The CDR3 is made up of 12 amino acids. Germline V lookup: CDR1 LGHDT, CDR2 YNNKEL (reference sequence).

CDR3 sequence reads: CAWRAPYGYTF. The CDR3 DNA reads as TGTGCCTGGAGGGCACCCTATGGCTACACCTTC. The rearrangement joins TRBV30 to TRBJ1-2; D gene uncertain. The V gene lost 3 bases and the J gene lost 4 bases, with 6 bases spanning the gap. CDR1 and CDR2 (germline): GTSNPN, SVGIG (reference sequence). This CDR3 spans 11 amino acids.

The chain combines TRBV10-3 with TRBJ2-7; D ambiguous. In germline, CDR1 is ENHRY, CDR2 SYGVKD. Trimming left V 1 base short and J 6 bases short, with 13 bases between. The CDR3 has 14 amino acids. CDR3 nucleotides: TGTGCCATCAGTGAGTGGCAGGACCCCATCGAGCAGTACTTC. It codes for CAISEWQDPIEQYF.

The chain links TRBV9 to TRBJ2-1; 7 bases map to TRBD2. The germline V gene has CDR1 SGDLS and CDR2 YYNGEE. The CDR3 length is 14 residues. Germline trimming cut 0 bases from V and 7 bases from J; bases unmatched to any gene: 4. This CDR3 is CASSVGEGRNEQFF. The CDR3 nucleotides read TGTGCCAGCAGCGTAGGGGAGGGCCGTAATGAGCAGTTCTTC.

V gene TRBV28 combines with J gene TRBJ2-5, with D possibly being TRBD2 (6 bases). Germline lookup yields CDR1 MDHEN and CDR2 SYDVKM. Trimming cost V 6 bases and J 11 bases, with 16 bases left between them. The CDR3 totals 12 residues. The CDR3 sequence is CASSRGLPEQYF. The CDR3, as DNA: TGTGCCAGCAGCCGGGGACTCCCGGAACAGTACTTC.

This sequence joins TRBV7-2 and TRBJ2-3; no clear D. CDR3 length: 15 residues. Germline-derived CDR1 and CDR2 are SGHTA and FQGNSA. V dropped 2 bases and J dropped 5 bases, with 14 bases sitting between them. The DNA for the CDR3 is TGTGCCAGCAGCTTATACCGCAGCCCTCAAGATACGCAGTATTTT. Its translation is CASSLYRSPQDTQYF.

The V and J genes are TRBV15 and TRBJ2-6; D is uncertain. V lost 8 bases, J lost 0 bases, and 17 bases lay in between. CDR1 is LNHNV and CDR2 is YYDKDF in the germline V gene (reference sequence). This CDR3 comprises 17 residues. The CDR3 spells CATRPEAGDSGANVLTF. The CDR3 DNA is TGTGCCACCCGACCCGAGGCAGGCGACTCTGGGGCCAACGTCCTGACTTTC. The whole variable domain, remainder taken from reference TRBV15 and TRBJ2-6, is DAMVIQNPRYQVTQFGKPVTLSCSQTLNHNVMYWYQQKSSQAPKLLFHYYDKDFNNEADTPDNFQSRRPNTSFCFLDIRSPGLGDTAMYLCATRPEAGDSGANVLTFGAGSRLTVL.

The chain joins TRBV4-2 to TRBJ2-5; D is possibly TRBD1 or TRBD2 (5 bases each). This CDR3 is built from 14 residues. Per the germline V gene, CDR1 is LGHNA and CDR2 is YNFKEQ. V was shortened by 1 base and J by 5 bases, with 11 bases between the two germline ends. DNA for the CDR3: TGTGCCAGCAGCCAAGCAACCGGGGCGGAGACCCAGTACTTC. This codes for CASSQATGAETQYF.

This clonotype was counted once. The CDR3 sequence is CASSQVEAGYTF. The CDR3 DNA reads as TGTGCCAGCAGCCAAGTCGAGGCGGGCTACACCTTC. This chain links TRBV3-1 with TRBJ1-2; D ambiguous. The CDR3 length is 12 residues. Germline V gives CDR1 LGHDT, CDR2 YNNKEL (reference sequence). V was trimmed by 1 base and J by 8 bases, leaving 8 bases between them.

CDR3 region: CSVTGWGNSGAFF. The CDR3 DNA sequence: TGCAGCGTTACAGGATGGGGAAATTCTGGAGCTTTCTTT. This chain joins TRBV29-1 and TRBJ1-1; possible D gene TRBD1, 5 bases. Per the germline V gene, CDR1 is SQVTM and CDR2 is ANQGSEA. The CDR3 is 13 residues long. Trimming left V 5 bases short and J 10 bases short, with 20 bases between.

The rearrangement uses TRBV30 and TRBJ1-3, with D tentatively TRBD1 (6 bases). Germline CDR1 GTSNPN, CDR2 SVGIG (reference sequence). The CDR3 extends over 14 amino acids. The germline V and J ends were trimmed by 3 bases and 6 bases, with 15 bases remaining between them. CDR3 sequence: CAWRQGRGSNTIYF. The CDR3, as DNA: TGTGCCTGGAGGCAGGGGCGAGGATCAAACACCATATATTTT. Full variable domain (remainder filled in from reference TRBV30 and TRBJ1-3): SQTIHQWPATLVQPVGSPLSLECTVEGTSNPNLYWYRQAAGRGLQLLFYSVGIGQISSEVPQNLSASRPQDRQFILSSKKLLLSDSGFYLCAWRQGRGSNTIYFGEGSWLTVV.

V usage is TRBV24-1 and J usage is TRBJ2-3; D gene uncertain. Per the germline V gene, CDR1 is KGHDR and CDR2 is SFDVKD. The CDR3 covers 13 residues. The germline V and J ends were trimmed by 4 bases and 4 bases, with 8 bases remaining between them. The CDR3 coding sequence is TGTGCCACCAGTGAAGGATATCCAGATACGCAGTATTTT. This encodes CATSEGYPDTQYF.

The chain combines TRBV6-2 or TRBV6-3 with TRBJ2-7; D remains ambiguous. Germline V gene data show CDR1 as MNHEY and CDR2 as SVGEGT. This CDR3 has 12 residues. V was clipped by 8 bases and J by 4 bases, with 12 bases between them. This chain's CDR3 is CASHRASYEQYF. DNA for the CDR3: TGTGCCAGCCACAGAGCATCTTACGAGCAGTACTTC.

This clonotype appeared once. This sequence joins TRBV29-1 and TRBJ2-5; no clear D. This CDR3 is 15 amino acids long. Trimming cost V 0 bases and J 0 bases, with 11 bases left between them. Germline assignment: CDR1 SQVTM and CDR2 ANQGSEA. CDR3 sequence (DNA): TGCAGCGTTGAAGATGATAGCACGTACCAAGAGACCCAGTACTTC. Translating gives CSVEDDSTYQETQYF.

V usage is TRBV3-1 and J usage is TRBJ2-3, with D unresolved. The J call may be faulty, since TRBJ1-5 better matches the DNA end. Germline CDR1 and CDR2: LGHDT and YNNKEL (reference sequence). This CDR3 region has 14 residues. DNA of the CDR3: TGTGCCAGCAGCCAAGATCGCAAGGGAGATACGCAGCATTTT. It specifies CASSQDRKGDTQHF.

This chain links TRBV25-1 with TRBJ2-5; D gene unclear. Per germline, CDR1 MGHDK and CDR2 SYGVNS. The CDR3 is 14 amino acids. V lost 3 bases and J lost 0, with 8 bases in between. CDR3 in amino acids: CASSEDLNQETQYF. As DNA, the CDR3 is TGTGCCAGCAGTGAGGATCTTAACCAAGAGACCCAGTACTTC. Supplemented by reference TRBV25-1 and TRBJ2-5, the full variable domain reads EADIYQTPRYLVIGTGKKITLECSQTMGHDKMYWYQQDPGMELHLIHYSYGVNSTEKGDLSSESTVSRIRTEHFPLTLESARPSHTSQYLCASSEDLNQETQYFGPGTRLLVL.

This chain connects TRBV27 to TRBJ2-1; 13 bases are shared with TRBD2. V shed 5 bases, J shed 9 bases, and the junction held 7 bases outside the gene matches. CDR1 MNHEY and CDR2 SMNVEV come from the germline V gene (reference sequence). The CDR3 totals 15 residues. This CDR3 is CASSPTTSGRSEQFF. In DNA, the CDR3 is TGTGCCAGCAGTCCAACGACTAGCGGGAGGAGTGAGCAGTTCTTC.

The rearrangement uses TRBV5-1 and TRBJ2-3; 11 bases align to TRBD1. The germline V gene encodes CDR1 SGHRS and CDR2 YFSETQ. Germline trimming cut 6 bases from V and 2 bases from J; bases unmatched to any gene: 2. This CDR3 region has 14 residues. The CDR3 region has the DNA TGCGCCAGCAAGGGACAGGGGGACACAGATACGCAGTATTTT. Protein product: CASKGQGDTDTQYF.